The T cell receptor beta chain described here comes from a study of siplizumab effects on memory and regulatory T cells. Regarding the study as a whole: Proliferating Tregs taken from siplizumab cultures were not shown to have a confirmed suppressive function. Siplizumab significantly decreased alloreactive sequences from unstimulated CD4+ memory cells. The apparent diversity of naive T cells exceeded that of memory cells, and naive T cells seemed to make a major contribution to the alloresponse.

As concerns this clone: Antigen specificity is unknown.

It was approximately 99,000 TCR templates that were assayed per sample. Clones were sequenced by immunoSEQ multiplex PCR, and TCRdb holds only the in-frame ones, with some missing. The sample includes tens of thousands of clones, approximately 93% of them seen just once. The sequence came from a human donor in good health. The sequencing input was CD8+ T cells sorted from blood.

In DNA form, the CDR3 reads TGCAGCGTCCCGGGACCTGGACTAGCGGGAGGGCCGAGCTCCTACAATGAGCAGTTCTTC. Its translation: CSVPGPGLAGGPSSYNEQFF. V and J are TRBV29-1 and TRBJ2-1, with 15 bases that match TRBD2. The V segment lost 6 bases and the J segment 0 bases; nucleotides outside the gene matches: 15. The germline V gene encodes CDR1 SQVTM and CDR2 ANQGSEA. The CDR3 loop spans 20 amino acids.